One and the same sample provided the 10 T cell receptor beta chains below, sequenced in a study of control samples from healthy donors and cancer patients. Profiling relied on immunoSEQ multiplex PCR, and the TCRdb table lists in-frame clones only, not all of them. This sample carries roughly 100,000 clones, 83% of them seen once, and the ten largest clones take roughly 13%. What was sequenced was blood. Source of these receptors: a woman in her 50s in good health.

This clone was detected a few times. The chain has TRBV4-1 and TRBJ2-7; a weak D match, TRBD1 (5 bases). Germline CDR1 reads MGHRA; CDR2 reads YSYEKL. CDR3 length: 15 amino acids. Trimming pared 7 bases from V and 0 bases from J, leaving 16 bases between. Here the CDR3 DNA reads TGCGCCAGCACCCTCACAGAGACAGCCTCCTACGAGCAGTACTTC. It encodes CASTLTETASYEQYF.

This clone turned up a few times. This chain connects TRBV5-1 to TRBJ1-1; the D is unclear. V dropped 3 bases and J dropped 1 base, with 7 bases sitting between them. CDR1 is SGHRS and CDR2 is YFSETQ in the germline V gene. CDR3 length: 13 residues. The DNA for the CDR3 is TGCGCCAGCAGCTCCCGGGAGAACACTGAAGCTTTCTTT. This translates into CASSSRENTEAFF.

J is TRBJ1-6 and V is TRBV19; 9 nucleotides align to TRBD1. Germline CDR1 LNHDA, CDR2 SQIVND (reference sequence). V was pared by 6 bases and J by 7 bases, with 10 bases of the junction left unmatched. The CDR3 has 16 amino acids. This CDR3 reads CASREQGANWNSPLHF. In nucleotides, the CDR3 is TGTGCCAGTAGGGAACAGGGGGCGAACTGGAATTCACCCCTCCACTTT.

The chain has TRBV7-6 and TRBJ2-1, with D possibly TRBD1 on 6 matching bases. The CDR3 loop spans 17 amino acids. Germline CDR1 and CDR2: SGHVS and FNYEAQ. V lost 1 base, J lost 0 bases, and 13 bases lay in between. The CDR3 DNA is TGTGCCAGCAGCTTAGTCGGACAGCCGAGCTCCTACAATGAGCAGTTCTTC. This translates into CASSLVGQPSSYNEQFF.

This clone was seen once. This chain joins TRBV9 and TRBJ2-1; 9 bases line up with TRBD1. Germline CDR1 reads SGDLS; CDR2 reads YYNGEE. The CDR3 extends over 15 amino acids. V was clipped by 4 bases and J by 8 bases; unmatched bases: 10. CDR3 nucleotide sequence: TGTGCCAGCAGCATCGCCGGGACAGGGAACTATGAGCAGTTCTTC. Residues: CASSIAGTGNYEQFF.

The chain combines TRBV18 with TRBJ1-5; 7 bases agree with TRBD1. V lost 5 bases to trimming and J lost 5 bases; unmatched junction nucleotides: 6. Germline CDR1 reads KGHSH; CDR2 reads LQKENI. The CDR3 runs to 14 residues. CDR3 bases: TGTGCCAGCTCAGAGACAGGGAACGATCAGCCCCAGCATTTT. Translating gives CASSETGNDQPQHF.

The gene calls are TRBV18 and TRBJ2-3; possibly TRBD2 for D (5 bases). The CDR3 loop spans 17 amino acids. Per germline, CDR1 KGHSH and CDR2 LQKENI. Deletions cut 1 base from V and 8 bases from J, with 22 bases between. The CDR3 here is CASSPLVYGEGFATQYF. In DNA, the CDR3 is TGTGCCAGCTCACCACTCGTGTACGGGGAAGGCTTCGCTACGCAGTATTTT.

The J gene is TRBJ2-1, the V gene TRBV28; TRBD1 matches 8 bases. Germline lookup yields CDR1 MDHEN and CDR2 SYDVKM. The CDR3 totals 17 residues. Unmatched junction bases numbered 14, after V lost 10 bases and J lost 0 bases. The CDR3 nucleotides are TGTGCCAAATCGACAGGGGTCTCGGCGATCTCCTACAATGAGCAGTTCTTC. Its protein is CAKSTGVSAISYNEQFF.

The chain links TRBV30 to TRBJ1-1, with a tentative D call TRBD1 (6 bases). Germline lookup yields CDR1 GTSNPN and CDR2 SVGIG (reference sequence). Between the trimmed V and J ends, which lost 0 bases and 8 bases, there was a span of 13 bases. This CDR3 region has 13 residues. CDR3 coding DNA: TGTGCCTGGAGTGTTATAGGGGGTACGGAAGCTTTCTTT. Protein product: CAWSVIGGTEAFF.

This chain joins TRBV7-8 and TRBJ2-1; D perhaps matches TRBD1 (5 bases). The V gene lost 8 bases and the J gene lost 7 bases, with 24 bases spanning the gap. The CDR3 is 16 amino acids. The germline CDR1 and CDR2 sequences are SGHVS and FQNEAQ. The CDR3 region is CASDSKIKAGINEQFF. CDR3 nucleotide sequence: TGTGCCAGCGACTCGAAAATTAAGGCAGGGATAAATGAGCAGTTCTTC. Looking up the rest from reference TRBV7-8 and TRBJ2-1 gives the full variable domain: GAGVSQSPRYKVAKRGQDVALRCDPISGHVSLFWYQQALGQGPEFLTYFQNEAQLDKSGLPSDRFFAERPEGSVSTLKIQRTQQEDSAVYLCASDSKIKAGINEQFFGPGTRLTVL.